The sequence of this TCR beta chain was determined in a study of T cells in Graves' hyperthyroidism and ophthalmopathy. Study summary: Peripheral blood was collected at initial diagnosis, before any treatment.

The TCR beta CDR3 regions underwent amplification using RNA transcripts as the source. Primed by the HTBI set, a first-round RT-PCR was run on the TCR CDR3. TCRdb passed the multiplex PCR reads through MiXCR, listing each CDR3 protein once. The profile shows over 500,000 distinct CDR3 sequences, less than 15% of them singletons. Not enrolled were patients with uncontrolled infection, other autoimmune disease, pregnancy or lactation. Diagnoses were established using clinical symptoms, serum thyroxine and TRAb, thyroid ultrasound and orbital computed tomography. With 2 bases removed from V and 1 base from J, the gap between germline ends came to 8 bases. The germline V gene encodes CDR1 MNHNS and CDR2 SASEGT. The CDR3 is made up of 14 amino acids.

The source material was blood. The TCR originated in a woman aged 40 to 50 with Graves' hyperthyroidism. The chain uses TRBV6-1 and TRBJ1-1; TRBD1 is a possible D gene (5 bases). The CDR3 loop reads CASSERGGNTEAFF. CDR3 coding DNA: TGTGCCAGCAGTGAAAGGGGTGGGAACACTGAAGCTTTCTTT.